The entry below gives a single T cell receptor (beta chain) sequence along with its context. These data come from a study of blood T cell repertoires in COVID-19. Study at large: The United States, Italy and Spain provided the acute and convalescent COVID-19 samples. Sample material is recorded as cDNA or gDNA derived from T cells, B-cell-depleted T cells, or PBMCs.

Per the authors' pipeline: Estimation of nucleated cell counts was performed using reference gene primer amplification. Data came from immunoSEQ multiplex PCR; TCRdb stores just in-frame clones and leaves some out. V, J and clone size are those of that table, while D and trimming were read from the DNA. Of 150,000 or so clones detected, about 90% appear once; the ten largest clones hold about 2.5%. The V and J ends lost 1 base and 1 base respectively, with 7 bases between them. CDR1 and CDR2 from the germline V gene are SGHTA and FQGNSA. This CDR3 has 15 residues. Sequencing used peripheral blood. The receptor's source is a human donor in a cohort sampled during active COVID-19. The gene calls are TRBV7-2 and TRBJ2-2; weak D call: TRBD1 (6 bases). The chain's CDR3 is CASSLGGRNTGELFF. The CDR3 region has the DNA TGTGCCAGCAGCTTAGGGGGGCGGAACACCGGGGAGCTGTTTTTT.